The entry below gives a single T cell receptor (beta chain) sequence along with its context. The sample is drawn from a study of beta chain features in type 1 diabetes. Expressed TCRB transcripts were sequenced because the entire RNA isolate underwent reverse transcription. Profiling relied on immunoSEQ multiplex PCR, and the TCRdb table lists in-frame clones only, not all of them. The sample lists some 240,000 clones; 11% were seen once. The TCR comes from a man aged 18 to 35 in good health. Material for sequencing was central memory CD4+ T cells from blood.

CDR3 nucleotide sequence: TGTGCCAGCAGCTTCTCTAGCGGGAGTGTCCATGAGCAGTTCTTC. It is translated as CASSFSSGSVHEQFF. This rearrangement joins TRBV7-2 to TRBJ2-1; 10 bases fit TRBD2. The germline gives CDR1 SGHTA, CDR2 FQGNSA. This CDR3 is 15 amino acids long. With 3 bases clipped from V and 8 bases from J, the junction kept 7 bases outside the gene matches.